In its sample, the clone carrying this T cell receptor beta chain was seen once. The antigen is undetermined. This entry belongs to a study of vaccination effects on CD4 cells after COVID-19. Study summary: Specimens were obtained from a couple of convalescent patients 16 days and one week prior to vaccination.

Under the ViraFEST assay, PBMC were stimulated with viral peptide pools so that antigen-specific CD4+ T cells expanded. Sequencing was performed afterwards. Culturing for about 10 days preceded CD4+ T cell isolation. Documented for the person is a PCR-confirmed SARS-CoV-2 infection occurring between March and December 2020. For each well, over 1.5 million PBMC were cultured with about 9.4 IU/ml IL-2 and 9.5 to 10 ug/ml peptides. Both day 3 and day 7 saw half the medium replaced with IL-2 medium. Germline-derived CDR1 and CDR2 are SEHNR and FQNEAQ (reference sequence). This CDR3 contains 17 residues. V dropped 4 bases and J dropped 5; count of bases not matched to a gene: 10. Assay: immunoSEQ multiplex PCR; the TCRdb copy retains only in-frame clones and omits some. The data show more than 35,000 clones, with approximately 70% seen just once and under 40% held by the top ten. Whole-study results and caveats: Late post-vaccination, clones induced by infection and those induced by vaccine underwent marked clonal contraction.

J is TRBJ2-1 and V is TRBV7-9; TRBD2 aligns across 11 bases. Specimen: CD4+ T cells from PBMCs cultured with a peptide pool, collected before COVID-19 vaccination. The sequence was obtained from a human donor who had a prior SARS-CoV-2 infection. Here the CDR3 DNA reads TGTGCCAGCAGCTCAGCGGCCGGGACTAGCGGAAACAATGAGCAGTTCTTC. It translates to CASSSAAGTSGNNEQFF.